The text below deals with one T cell receptor beta chain. V gave up 3 bases and J gave up 6 bases, with 18 bases separating them. CDR3 size: 16 residues. Germline V lookup: CDR1 MNHEY, CDR2 SVGAGI. Original analysis: Amplifying reference gene primers gave estimates of nucleated cell counts. Method: immunoSEQ multiplex PCR; TCRdb's copy keeps in-frame clones and lacks some. V and J calls and clone size come straight from that table; D and trimming were deduced from the DNA. The sample includes 250,000 to 300,000 clones, approximately 90% seen only once; the top ten take around a sixth. Cohort allocation depended upon clinical history that participants reported. Either two negative PCRs, clearance, or symptom resolution qualified Cohort 3 donors as recovered. The data were obtained in a study of blood T cell repertoires in COVID-19. Study background: PBMCs, B-cell-depleted T cells, or T cells provided the cDNA or gDNA that made up the material.

The sequenced material came from PBMCs or T cells enriched from blood (not recorded which). The chain carries TRBV6-5 and TRBJ1-5, with TRBD1 as a possible D gene (6 bases). The clonotype was recovered from a man aged 18 to 35 who had recovered from COVID-19. In DNA, the CDR3 is TGTGCCAGCAGTTATAGTGCCAGGGGAGTTGCTCAGCCCCAGCATTTT. Amino acids: CASSYSARGVAQPQHF.